This T cell receptor beta chain originates from a study of blood T cell repertoires in COVID-19. Study as a whole: Samples of COVID-19 (acute and convalescent) were obtained from the United States, Italy and Spain. T cells, B-cell-depleted T cells, or PBMCs provided the cDNA or gDNA that served as material.

V trimming: 4 bases; J trimming: 1 base; junction bases outside the gene matches: 10. This CDR3 has 16 residues. Germline V lookup: CDR1 SNHLY, CDR2 FYNNEI. Per the study methods: For nucleated cells, counts were estimated from reference gene primer amplification. Generated by immunoSEQ multiplex PCR, the TCRdb table keeps only in-frame clones and is missing some. That table is the source of V, J and clone size, and D and trimming were worked out from the DNA. The data show about 50,000 clones, with about 84% seen just once and less than 2.5% held by the top ten. The chain carries TRBV2 and TRBJ2-7; 7 bases are shared with TRBD1. The TCR originated in a woman aged 60-75 years with acute or convalescent COVID-19. The specimen sequenced was peripheral blood. This CDR3 is CASSGSSGQISYEQYF. Written as DNA, the CDR3 is TGTGCCAGCAGTGGCTCTTCGGGACAGATATCCTACGAGCAGTACTTC.